These T cell receptor beta chains were read from a single sample in a study of blood T cell repertoires in COVID-19. TCRdb keeps only in-frame clones here, not all; method: immunoSEQ multiplex PCR. The sample comprises about 200,000 clones, about 85% of which are singletons, and around 2.3% rests with the top ten. The sequenced material came from PBMCs or T cells enriched from blood (not recorded which). Receptors were obtained from a woman in her 30s who had recovered from COVID-19. Each CDR3 is given without its conserved first and last residue.

cdr3_aa	j_call	v_call
ASSFYSGNTIY	TRBJ1-3	TRBV14
SASLPLTSYEQY	TRBJ2-7	TRBV20-1
ASSLFFRREQF	TRBJ2-1	TRBV19
ASSVSGTGYNEQF	TRBJ2-1	TRBV9
ASSSAKDRDNYGYT	TRBJ1-2	TRBV5-4
ASSFGGPYSNQPQH	TRBJ1-5	TRBV7-9
ASSLTSGGDGYT	TRBJ1-2	TRBV7-3
ASSLDSGQGGNTIY	TRBJ1-3	TRBV7-2
ASSYGTGGGTGELF	TRBJ2-2	TRBV6-5
ASSLEARGNYGYT	TRBJ1-2	TRBV13
AWSGLAGTTDTQY	TRBJ2-3	TRBV30
ASSEATSGTYYEQY	TRBJ2-7	TRBV27
ASSSGYTIY	TRBJ1-3	TRBV12-3/TRBV12-4
ASSLSGAGNTIY	TRBJ1-3	TRBV7-3
AWNGFNEKLF	TRBJ1-4	TRBV30
ASSLDLKRGGRVGDTQY	TRBJ2-3	TRBV11-2
ASSLTGGARSGANVLT	TRBJ2-6	TRBV7-2
ATKRTGGLYEQY	TRBJ2-7	TRBV27
ASSIGRAGDTQY	TRBJ2-3	TRBV5-1
ASVDRGSMFNSPLH	TRBJ1-6	TRBV28
ASSVEGDYGYT	TRBJ1-2	TRBV9
ASSSIADTNTGELF	TRBJ2-2	TRBV5-1
ASSAASGRYEQY	TRBJ2-7	TRBV9
ASSRSSGNTIY	TRBJ1-3	TRBV6-2/TRBV6-3
ASSWTSGETQY	TRBJ2-5	TRBV7-3
ASSLRQGSETQY	TRBJ2-5	TRBV5-1
ASSPPGSGSVYEQY	TRBJ2-7	TRBV21-1
ASSHNSGDSYEQY	TRBJ2-7	TRBV4-2
ASSPPRDRGHTGELF	TRBJ2-2	TRBV7-9
ASSPRTGGDYGYT	TRBJ1-2	TRBV11-3
ASSEALQGQGTYEQY	TRBJ2-7	TRBV2
ASRKQGGYGYT	TRBJ1-2	TRBV27
ASRPRSTEGYT	TRBJ1-2	TRBV7-9
ASSQEARSGNTIY	TRBJ1-3	TRBV21-1